The 17 T cell receptor beta chains below all came from one sample that was sequenced in a study of blood T cell repertoires in COVID-19. Libraries were prepared by immunoSEQ multiplex PCR; TCRdb keeps only in-frame clonotypes and omits some of them. The data hold approximately 280,000 clones, with around 84% observed a single time. Specimen: PBMCs or T cells enriched from blood (not recorded which). These TCRs come from a woman aged 45-60 years who had recovered from COVID-19.

The CDR3 nucleotides are TGTGCCATCAGGGGAGAACCCTCTGGAAACACCATATATTTT. It specifies CAIRGEPSGNTIYF. The V call is TRBV10-3, the J call TRBJ1-3, with D unclear. Germline CDR1 ENHRY, CDR2 SYGVKD. The CDR3 is made up of 14 amino acids. The ends were cut back, 6 bases at V and 0 bases at J, with 9 bases in the middle.

This clone was detected only once. The J gene is TRBJ2-3, the V gene TRBV9, with a tentative D call TRBD2 (7 bases). V was trimmed by 2 bases and J by 2 bases, leaving 18 bases between them. Looked up from germline, CDR1 is SGDLS and CDR2 is YYNGEE. The CDR3 has 17 residues. DNA for the CDR3: TGTGCCAGCAGCGTGAGGGGACGGGGGGCCCACACAGATACGCAGTATTTT. Translated: CASSVRGRGAHTDTQYF.

CDR3 in amino acids: CASSLGRNSPLHF. CDR3 nucleotides: TGCGCCAGCAGCTTGGGGAGGAATTCACCCCTCCACTTT. V usage is TRBV5-1 and J usage is TRBJ1-6; D gene ambiguous. Germline CDR1 reads SGHRS; CDR2 reads YFSETQ. The CDR3 has 13 residues. Trimming removed 0 bases at V and 7 bases at J, with 5 bases between.

The gene calls are TRBV19 and TRBJ1-2; D is unclear. V dropped 3 bases and J dropped 2 bases, with 4 bases sitting between them. Germline V gene data show CDR1 as LNHDA and CDR2 as SQIVND (reference sequence). This CDR3 region has 12 residues. The CDR3 DNA is TGTGCCAGTAGTATGACAAACTATGGCTACACCTTC. Encoded protein: CASSMTNYGYTF.

The table lists this clone with a few counts. The chain couples TRBV18 to TRBJ2-7; 7 bases fit TRBD2. Germline values: CDR1 KGHSH, CDR2 LQKENI. V was pared by 0 bases and J by 4 bases, with 15 bases of the junction left unmatched. The CDR3 is 18 amino acids. As DNA, the CDR3 is TGTGCCAGCTCACCACCGGATTCATTTGCGGGAGCTAGTTACGAGCAGTACTTC. Amino acids: CASSPPDSFAGASYEQYF. Drawing the rest from reference TRBV18 and TRBJ2-7, the complete variable domain is NAGVMQNPRHLVRRRGQEARLRCSPMKGHSHVYWYRQLPEEGLKFMVYLQKENIIDESGMPKERFSAEFPKEGPSILRIQQVVRGDSAAYFCASSPPDSFAGASYEQYFGPGTRLTVT.

CDR3 region: CASSQDLSGANVLTF. For the CDR3, the DNA is TGTGCCAGCAGCCAAGACCTCTCTGGGGCCAACGTCCTGACTTTC. The chain has TRBV3-1 (or the pseudogene TRBV3-2) and TRBJ2-6; D gene ambiguous. Germline V gives CDR1 LGHDT, CDR2 YNNKEL (reference sequence). Trimming shortened V by 0 bases and J by 0 bases, and 3 bases separated the two germline ends. The CDR3 length is 15 residues.

This chain connects TRBV19 to TRBJ1-5, with D perhaps matching TRBD1 (6 bases). The germline gives CDR1 LNHDA, CDR2 SQIVND (reference sequence). V lost 5 bases and J 0 bases, leaving 17 bases between the germline ends. This CDR3 contains 17 residues. The CDR3 nucleotides are TGTGCCAGTAGTGCCGAAACAGGGTCGGGTAGCAATCAGCCCCAGCATTTT. Encoded protein: CASSAETGSGSNQPQHF.

This chain connects TRBV11-3 to TRBJ1-3, with D uncertain. This CDR3 contains 16 residues. V lost 0 bases and J 2 bases, leaving 11 bases between the germline ends. Per the germline V gene, CDR1 is SGHNT and CDR2 is YENEEA. The CDR3 sequence: CASSLDSSTTGNTIYF. CDR3 nucleotides: TGTGCCAGCAGCTTAGATAGCTCTACAACTGGAAACACCATATATTTT.

The chain has TRBV7-9 and TRBJ1-1; maybe TRBD1 (6 bases). The length of the CDR3 is 14 residues. Germline V gene data show CDR1 as SEHNR and CDR2 as FQNEAQ (reference sequence). Deletions cut 4 bases from V and 1 base from J, with 10 bases between. The CDR3 coding sequence is TGTGCCAGCAGCTATAGGACAGAGAACACTGAAGCTTTCTTT. It codes for CASSYRTENTEAFF.

This clone was detected only once. The J gene is TRBJ1-5, the V gene TRBV25-1; D is unclear. Germline V gives CDR1 MGHDK, CDR2 SYGVNS. Deletions cut 7 bases from V and 3 bases from J, with 16 bases between. The CDR3 runs to 15 residues. The DNA for the CDR3 is TGTGCCAGCAACGAAACCGGTGTGTCCAATCAGCCCCAGCATTTT. Residues: CASNETGVSNQPQHF. The full variable domain, completed using reference TRBV25-1 and TRBJ1-5, is EADIYQTPRYLVIGTGKKITLECSQTMGHDKMYWYQQDPGMELHLIHYSYGVNSTEKGDLSSESTVSRIRTEHFPLTLESARPSHTSQYLCASNETGVSNQPQHFGDGTRLSIL.

The chain has TRBV29-1 and TRBJ1-1; D unclear. CDR1 and CDR2 from the germline V gene are SQVTM and ANQGSEA. The V end lost 2 bases, the J end lost 10 bases, and 14 bases lay between the germline ends. This CDR3 contains 12 residues. The DNA of the CDR3 is TGCAGCGTTGAACCCCCAAAACCGGGAGCTTTCTTT. Its protein product is CSVEPPKPGAFF.

V usage is TRBV6-5 and J usage is TRBJ1-3, with a weak D call TRBD1 (5 bases). Trimming left V 8 bases short and J 2 bases short, with 10 bases between. This CDR3 is 13 amino acids long. The germline gives CDR1 MNHEY, CDR2 SVGAGI. This CDR3 reads CASHGRAGNTIYF. DNA for the CDR3: TGTGCCAGCCATGGCAGGGCTGGAAACACCATATATTTT.

This chain joins TRBV6-2 or TRBV6-3 and TRBJ2-1; 8 bases are shared with TRBD2. The J segment lost 3 bases and the V segment lost 5 bases, leaving 9 bases of the junction unmatched. This CDR3 comprises 16 residues. Germline V gene sequence: CDR1 MNHEY, CDR2 SVGEGT. This CDR3 is CASSPPSGRLYNEQFF. The CDR3 bases are TGTGCCAGCAGTCCCCCGAGCGGGAGACTCTACAATGAGCAGTTCTTC.

This chain links TRBV10-2 with TRBJ1-1, with a possible D match to TRBD1 (5 bases). The CDR3 has 15 amino acids. Per germline, CDR1 WSHSY and CDR2 SAAADI. The ends were cut back, 9 bases at V and 4 bases at J, with 21 bases in the middle. The CDR3 region has the DNA TGCGCCAGTCACCGGGGGACCCTGCGGGGCACTGAAGCTTTCTTT. It is translated as CASHRGTLRGTEAFF.

The gene calls are TRBV2 and TRBJ2-7, with 9 bases identical to TRBD1. V was clipped by 11 bases and J by 7 bases; unmatched bases: 6. The CDR3 spans 11 residues. Germline values: CDR1 SNHLY, CDR2 FYNNEI. DNA for the CDR3: TGTGCCGGGGACAGGGTGGGTGAGCAGTACTTC. This codes for CAGDRVGEQYF.

The CDR3 sequence: CASSLVPDREPYGYTF. In DNA, the CDR3 is TGTGCCAGCAGCTTAGTCCCCGACAGGGAACCTTATGGCTACACCTTC. V usage is TRBV11-2 and J usage is TRBJ1-2, with 7 bases aligning to TRBD1. CDR1 is SGHAT, CDR2 FQNNGV, per germline. The CDR3 spans 16 residues. V dropped 1 base and J dropped 5; count of bases not matched to a gene: 10.

The genes are TRBV6-5 and TRBJ1-5, with D hard to call. The CDR3 spans 14 residues. Germline V gene lookup returns CDR1 MNHEY and CDR2 SVGAGI. Trimming removed 6 bases from V and 7 bases from J, with 16 bases in between. The CDR3: CASSPGPGKQPQHF. The CDR3 DNA sequence: TGTGCCAGCAGCCCCGGCCCGGGGAAACAGCCCCAGCATTTT.